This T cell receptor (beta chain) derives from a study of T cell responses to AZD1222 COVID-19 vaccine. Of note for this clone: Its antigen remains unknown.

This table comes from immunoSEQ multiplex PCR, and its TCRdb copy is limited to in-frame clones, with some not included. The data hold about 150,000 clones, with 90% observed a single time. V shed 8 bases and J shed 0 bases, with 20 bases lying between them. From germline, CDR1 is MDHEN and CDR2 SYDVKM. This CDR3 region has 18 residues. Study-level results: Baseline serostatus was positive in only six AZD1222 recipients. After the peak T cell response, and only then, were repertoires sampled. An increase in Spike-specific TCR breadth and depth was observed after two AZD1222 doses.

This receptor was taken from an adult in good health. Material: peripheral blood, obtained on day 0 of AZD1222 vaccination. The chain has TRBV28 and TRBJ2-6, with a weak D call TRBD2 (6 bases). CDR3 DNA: TGTGCCAGCGCCGTGGAGGGTAGTGGAAGCTCTGGGGCCAACGTCCTGACTTTC. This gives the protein CASAVEGSGSSGANVLTF.